Listed here are 23 T cell receptor beta chains from one sample, sequenced in a study of blood T cell repertoires in COVID-19. This table comes from immunoSEQ multiplex PCR, and its TCRdb copy is limited to in-frame clones, with some not included. The sample lists 150,000 or so clones, about 84% occurring once. Sequenced sample: PBMCs or T cells enriched from blood (not recorded which). These TCRs come from a woman in her thirties or forties with acute COVID-19.

This clone was counted many times. This chain links TRBV9 with TRBJ1-2; the D is unclear. Trimming left V 2 bases short and J 8 bases short, with 16 bases between. The CDR3 runs 14 residues. Germline values: CDR1 SGDLS, CDR2 YYNGEE. CDR3 residues: CASSVGSGDWGYTF. DNA of the CDR3: TGTGCCAGCAGCGTTGGGAGCGGTGATTGGGGCTACACCTTC.

This rearrangement joins TRBV29-1 to TRBJ2-2, with D possibly being TRBD2 (5 bases). The germline V and J ends were trimmed by 1 base and 1 base, with 7 bases remaining between them. This CDR3 spans 14 amino acids. Germline lookup yields CDR1 SQVTM and CDR2 ANQGSEA. The CDR3 DNA follows: TGCAGCGTTGAAGGGGAGCGGAACACCGGGGAGCTGTTTTTT. Its protein product is CSVEGERNTGELFF.

This chain uses TRBV11-3 with TRBJ2-3, with unresolved D. The germline CDR1 and CDR2 sequences are SGHNT and YENEEA. V was cut by 1 base and J by 2 bases, with 7 bases left in between. The CDR3 runs 14 residues. The CDR3 sequence is CASSLGVATDTQYF. The CDR3 nucleotides read TGTGCCAGCAGCTTAGGGGTAGCCACAGATACGCAGTATTTT.

The chain recombines TRBV3-1 (or the pseudogene TRBV3-2) with TRBJ2-7; 8 bases line up with TRBD1. The germline CDR1 and CDR2 sequences are LGHDT and YNNKEL (reference sequence). Trimming cost V 1 base and J 6 bases; bases outside gene matches: 8. CDR3 size: 15 residues. The CDR3 protein is CASSQGRGTGIEQYF. Written as DNA, the CDR3 is TGTGCCAGCAGCCAAGGAAGAGGGACAGGCATCGAGCAGTACTTC.

V and J are TRBV18 and TRBJ1-2, with 8 bases that match TRBD1. V gave up 6 bases and J gave up 2 bases; unmatched junction bases: 2. Germline V gene sequence: CDR1 KGHSH, CDR2 LQKENI. This CDR3 region has 13 residues. CDR3 DNA: TGTGCCAGCTCGGACAGGGCGAACTATGGCTACACCTTC. Translating it yields CASSDRANYGYTF.

The V gene is TRBV7-9, the J gene TRBJ1-2; tentatively, D is TRBD1 (6 bases). CDR3 length equals 15 residues. V was shortened by 1 base and J by 8 bases, with 17 bases between the two germline ends. The germline V gene encodes CDR1 SEHNR and CDR2 FQNEAQ (reference sequence). As DNA, the CDR3 is TGTGCCAGCAGCTTAGTTGGGCAGGGGCTACGCGGCTACACCTTC. Amino acids: CASSLVGQGLRGYTF.

For this clone: This sample also contains other DNA sequences that code for the same CDR3. CDR3 nucleotides: TGTGCCAGCAGTCCCCAGGGTACCGGGGAGCTGTTTTTT. Amino acid sequence: CASSPQGTGELFF. The genes are TRBV6-5 and TRBJ2-2; D might be TRBD1 (5 bases). Trimming stripped 5 bases from V and 5 bases from J, with 9 bases between. CDR1 MNHEY and CDR2 SVGAGI come from the germline V gene. The CDR3 contains 13 residues.

This chain links TRBV5-1 with TRBJ2-1; 8 bases are a match to TRBD1. J was trimmed by 4 bases and V by 0 bases; bases with no gene match: 3. The CDR3 contains 15 residues. The germline V gene has CDR1 SGHRS and CDR2 YFSETQ. This chain's CDR3 is CASSLEGQAYNEQFF. CDR3 DNA: TGCGCCAGCAGCTTGGAGGGACAGGCTTACAATGAGCAGTTCTTC.

The chain combines TRBV30 with TRBJ2-1, with TRBD2 identical over 8 bases. CDR3 length: 15 amino acids. Germline CDR1 and CDR2: GTSNPN and SVGIG (reference sequence). With 0 bases clipped from V and 4 bases from J, the junction kept 5 bases outside the gene matches. The CDR3 DNA reads TGTGCCTGGAGTGTAGGGCTAGCGGGTTACAATGAGCAGTTCTTC. Amino acids: CAWSVGLAGYNEQFF.

This clone was observed a few times. In DNA, the CDR3 is TGTGCCAGCAGCGTAGGGAACAGGGGAATAGATACGCAGTATTTT. It specifies CASSVGNRGIDTQYF. The chain employs TRBV9 and TRBJ2-3; TRBD1 agrees at 7 bases. With V trimmed by 0 bases and J by 5 bases, 6 bases remained unmatched. This CDR3 spans 15 amino acids. Germline V gene data show CDR1 as SGDLS and CDR2 as YYNGEE.

The chain links TRBV12-3 or TRBV12-4 to TRBJ2-2, with D hard to call. Trimming pared 5 bases from V and 2 bases from J, leaving 3 bases between. This CDR3 region has 12 residues. The CDR3 bases are TGTGCCAGCAGTACAAACACCGGGGAGCTGTTTTTT. Translating it yields CASSTNTGELFF.

The chain has TRBV2 and TRBJ2-3; D not certain. Trimming removed 4 bases from V and 0 bases from J, with 11 bases in between. This CDR3 has 15 residues. CDR1 is SNHLY and CDR2 is FYNNEI in the germline V gene. CDR3 amino acids: CASSVDTHSTDTQYF. DNA for the CDR3: TGTGCCAGCAGTGTCGACACGCATAGCACAGATACGCAGTATTTT.

V and J are TRBV4-2 and TRBJ2-7; 8 bases align to TRBD2. Germline V gene lookup returns CDR1 LGHNA and CDR2 YNFKEQ. The ends lost 0 bases at V and 3 bases at J; junction bases unmatched: 4. CDR3 size: 15 residues. CDR3: CASSQDLGTSYEQYF. The CDR3 DNA is TGTGCCAGCAGCCAAGATTTAGGGACTAGCTACGAGCAGTACTTC.

This chain joins TRBV11-2 and TRBJ2-1; 9 nucleotides align to TRBD1. The CDR3 has 14 residues. The V gene's germline CDR1 is SGHAT and CDR2 FQNNGV. After removal of 3 bases from V and 5 bases from J, the junction contained 2 bases not matched to a gene. CDR3 bases: TGTGCCAGCAGCTTTGGGACAGGGAACAATGAGCAGTTCTTC. It is translated as CASSFGTGNNEQFF.

The chain joins TRBV7-3 to TRBJ2-1; maybe TRBD2 (6 bases). Trimming left V 2 bases short and J 7 bases short, with 15 bases between. Germline V gene sequence: CDR1 SGHTA, CDR2 FQGTGA. The CDR3 is 15 amino acids. The CDR3, as DNA: TGTGCCAGCAGCTTATCTGGAGGGGTGGGGAATGAGCAGTTCTTC. Translated, it gives CASSLSGGVGNEQFF.

This clone was detected only once. The chain uses TRBV6-6 and TRBJ2-5; 7 positions match TRBD1. The CDR3 loop spans 12 amino acids. Looked up from germline, CDR1 is MNHNY and CDR2 is SVGAGI (reference sequence). After removal of 4 bases from V and 12 bases from J, the junction contained 8 bases not matched to a gene. For the CDR3, the DNA is TGTGCCAGCAGTTGGGACAGTGTTTGGGAGTACTTC. Protein sequence: CASSWDSVWEYF.

V is TRBV5-4 and J is TRBJ2-6; 7 bases fit TRBD1. The germline V gene has CDR1 SGHNT and CDR2 YYREEE (reference sequence). Trimming cost V 7 bases and J 0 bases; bases outside gene matches: 7. The CDR3 runs 16 residues. Here the CDR3 reads CASGDRDYSGANVLTF. The DNA for the CDR3 is TGTGCCAGCGGGGACAGAGACTACTCTGGGGCCAACGTCCTGACTTTC. Full variable domain (rest looked up from reference TRBV5-4 and TRBJ2-6): ETGVTQSPTHLIKTRGQQVTLRCSSQSGHNTVSWYQQALGQGPQFIFQYYREEENGRGNFPPRFSGLQFPNYSSELNVNALELDDSALYLCASGDRDYSGANVLTFGAGSRLTVL.

V and J are TRBV14 and TRBJ2-7, with TRBD1 matching over 8 bases. This CDR3 comprises 15 residues. CDR1 SGHDN and CDR2 FVKESK come from the germline V gene. V was clipped by 3 bases and J by 7 bases; unmatched bases: 11. In DNA form, the CDR3 reads TGTGCCAGCAGCCAGGAAACAGGGGGTTCGGGTGAGCAGTACTTC. Amino acids: CASSQETGGSGEQYF.

CDR3 loop: CASSLEQGAPYNEQFF. Written as DNA, the CDR3 is TGTGCCAGCAGCTTAGAACAGGGGGCCCCATACAATGAGCAGTTCTTC. The genes are TRBV11-3 and TRBJ2-1, with 9 bases matching TRBD1. V trimming: 0 bases; J trimming: 4 bases; junction bases outside the gene matches: 4. The CDR3 covers 16 residues. The germline V gene encodes CDR1 SGHNT and CDR2 YENEEA.

In this sample, this clone turned up a few times. The rearrangement joins TRBV5-5 to TRBJ1-2; TRBD1 matches 8 bases. The ends lost 0 bases at V and 4 bases at J; junction bases unmatched: 8. This CDR3 comprises 16 residues. Germline V lookup: CDR1 SGHKS, CDR2 YYEKEE (reference sequence). Here the CDR3 DNA reads TGTGCCAGCAGCTTGGAGGCAGTGGACAGGGTCTATGGCTACACCTTC. It encodes CASSLEAVDRVYGYTF.

This clone was picked up a small number of times. The chain carries TRBV19 and TRBJ2-2; D is possibly TRBD1 (5 bases). Trimming left V 6 bases short and J 5 bases short, with 16 bases between. Germline V gene sequence: CDR1 LNHDA, CDR2 SQIVND (reference sequence). The CDR3 totals 15 residues. The CDR3 reads CASSQGGITTGELFF. The CDR3 coding sequence is TGTGCCAGTAGCCAGGGCGGAATTACTACCGGGGAGCTGTTTTTT. The complete variable domain, with remaining parts taken from reference TRBV19 and TRBJ2-2, reads DGGITQSPKYLFRKEGQNVTLSCEQNLNHDAMYWYRQDPGQGLRLIYYSQIVNDFQKGDIAEGYSVSREKKESFPLTVTSAQKNPTAFYLCASSQGGITTGELFFGEGSRLTVL.

This chain links TRBV11-3 with TRBJ2-5; 8 nucleotides match TRBD1. J lost 5 bases, V lost 3 bases, and 14 bases had no gene match. Germline V gene sequence: CDR1 SGHNT, CDR2 YENEEA. The CDR3 contains 17 residues. CDR3 DNA: TGTGCCAGCAGCTTCCAGGGCAGGGGGCAAGTGGGGGAGACCCAGTACTTC. Protein: CASSFQGRGQVGETQYF.

This sequence joins TRBV3-1 (or the pseudogene TRBV3-2) and TRBJ2-7, with unresolved D. This CDR3 is built from 13 residues. V dropped 5 bases and J dropped 2 bases, with 10 bases sitting between them. Per the germline V gene, CDR1 is LGHDT and CDR2 is YNNKEL (reference sequence). The CDR3 spells CASSALPAYEQYF. DNA for the CDR3: TGTGCCAGCAGCGCTTTGCCAGCCTACGAGCAGTACTTC.